This T cell receptor (beta chain) is drawn from a study of Graves' ophthalmopathy and Graves' hyperthyroidism. The CDR3 spans 15 residues. V lost 7 bases and J lost 3; bases outside the gene matches: 9. CDR1 LNHDA and CDR2 SQIVND come from the germline V gene (reference sequence). As the template, RNA transcripts were used to amplify TCR beta CDR3 regions. HTBI-primed RT-PCR formed the first round, and a multiplex PCR formed the second. Via MiXCR, TCRdb re-called the multiplex PCR reads, giving one row per CDR3 protein. The sample shows 1 million to 1.3 million distinct CDR3 sequences, about 38% of them seen only once. This clonotype was detected many times.

The sequence came from an adult man with Graves' hyperthyroidism. The chain uses TRBV19 and TRBJ2-7; 10 bases map to TRBD2. Input material: peripheral blood or thyroid tissue (not recorded which). CDR3 region: CASTPGASGSYEQYF. CDR3 nucleotides: TGTGCCAGTACCCCCGGTGCTAGCGGGAGCTACGAGCAGTACTTC.